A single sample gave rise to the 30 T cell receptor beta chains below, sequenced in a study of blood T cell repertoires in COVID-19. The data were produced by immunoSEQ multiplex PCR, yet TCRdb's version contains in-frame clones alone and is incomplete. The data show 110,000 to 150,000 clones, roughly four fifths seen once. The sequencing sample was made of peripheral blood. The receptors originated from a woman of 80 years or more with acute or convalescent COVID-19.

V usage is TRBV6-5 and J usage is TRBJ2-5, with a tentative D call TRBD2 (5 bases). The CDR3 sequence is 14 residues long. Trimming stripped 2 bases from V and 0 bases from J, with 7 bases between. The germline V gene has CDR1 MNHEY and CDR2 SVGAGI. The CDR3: CASSYRGDQETQYF. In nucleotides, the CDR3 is TGTGCCAGCAGTTACCGGGGAGACCAAGAGACCCAGTACTTC.

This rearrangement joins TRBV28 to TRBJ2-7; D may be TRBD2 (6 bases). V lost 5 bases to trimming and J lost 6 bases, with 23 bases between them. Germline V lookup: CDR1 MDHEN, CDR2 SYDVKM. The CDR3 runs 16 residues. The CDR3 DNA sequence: TGTGCCAGCAGTCCCCTGCAGTGGGAGGAATCCCCCGAGCAGTACTTC. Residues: CASSPLQWEESPEQYF.

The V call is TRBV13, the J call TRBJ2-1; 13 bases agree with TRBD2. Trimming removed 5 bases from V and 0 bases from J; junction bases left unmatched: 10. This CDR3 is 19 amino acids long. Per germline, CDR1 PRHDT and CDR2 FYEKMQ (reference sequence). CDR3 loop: CASSGTGTSGVSSYNEQFF. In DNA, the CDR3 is TGTGCCAGCAGCGGCACCGGGACTAGCGGGGTTAGCTCCTACAATGAGCAGTTCTTC.

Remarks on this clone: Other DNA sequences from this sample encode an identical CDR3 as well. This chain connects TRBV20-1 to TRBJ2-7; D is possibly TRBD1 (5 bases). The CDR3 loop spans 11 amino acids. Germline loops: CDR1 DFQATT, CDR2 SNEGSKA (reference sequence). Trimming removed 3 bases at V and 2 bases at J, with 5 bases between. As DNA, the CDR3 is TGCAGTGCTAGGGGGCCCTACGAGCAGTACTTC. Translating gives CSARGPYEQYF.

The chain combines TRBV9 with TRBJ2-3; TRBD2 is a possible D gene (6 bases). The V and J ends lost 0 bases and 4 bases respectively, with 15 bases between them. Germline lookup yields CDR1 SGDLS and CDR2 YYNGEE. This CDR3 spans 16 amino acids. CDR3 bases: TGTGCCAGCAGCGTAGTCGGTTTTACGGGGGCAGATACGCAGTATTTT. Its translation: CASSVVGFTGADTQYF. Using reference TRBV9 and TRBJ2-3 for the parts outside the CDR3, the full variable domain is DSGVTQTPKHLITATGQRVTLRCSPRSGDLSVYWYQQSLDQGLQFLIQYYNGEERAKGNILERFSAQQFPDLHSELNLSSLELGDSALYFCASSVVGFTGADTQYFGPGTRLTVL.

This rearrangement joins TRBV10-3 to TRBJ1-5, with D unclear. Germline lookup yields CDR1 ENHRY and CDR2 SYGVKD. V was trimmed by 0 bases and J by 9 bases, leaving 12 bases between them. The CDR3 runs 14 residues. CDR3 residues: CAISESAVGRPQHF. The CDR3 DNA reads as TGTGCCATCAGTGAGTCGGCGGTTGGTCGGCCCCAGCATTTT.

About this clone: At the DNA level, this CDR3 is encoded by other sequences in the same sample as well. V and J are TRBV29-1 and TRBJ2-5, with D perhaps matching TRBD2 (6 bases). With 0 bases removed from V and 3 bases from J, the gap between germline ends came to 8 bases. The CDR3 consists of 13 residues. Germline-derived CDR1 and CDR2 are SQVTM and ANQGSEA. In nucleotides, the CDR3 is TGCAGCGTTGAAGAAGGAGGGGAAGAGACCCAGTACTTC. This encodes CSVEEGGEETQYF.

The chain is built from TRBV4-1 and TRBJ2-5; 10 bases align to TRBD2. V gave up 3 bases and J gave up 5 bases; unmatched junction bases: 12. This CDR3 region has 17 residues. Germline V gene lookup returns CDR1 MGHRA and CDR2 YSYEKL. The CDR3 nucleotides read TGCGCCAGCAGCCACGCCGGGGAGGGTAGCGGGGGGGAGACCCAGTACTTC. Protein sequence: CASSHAGEGSGGETQYF.

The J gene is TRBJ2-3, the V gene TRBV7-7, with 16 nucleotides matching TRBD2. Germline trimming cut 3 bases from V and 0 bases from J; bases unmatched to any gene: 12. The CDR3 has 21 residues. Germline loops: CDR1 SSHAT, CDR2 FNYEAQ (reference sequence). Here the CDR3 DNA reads TGTGCCAGCAGCTTCGCCCCCGTGGGACTAGCGGGGGGGTTTAGCACAGATACGCAGTATTTT. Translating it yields CASSFAPVGLAGGFSTDTQYF.

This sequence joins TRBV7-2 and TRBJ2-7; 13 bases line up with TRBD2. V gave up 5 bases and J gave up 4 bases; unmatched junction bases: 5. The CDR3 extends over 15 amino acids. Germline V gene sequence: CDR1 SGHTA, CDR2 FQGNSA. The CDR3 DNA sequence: TGTGCCAGCAGCGTACTAGCGGGGGGGAGGTACGAGCAGTACTTC. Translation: CASSVLAGGRYEQYF.

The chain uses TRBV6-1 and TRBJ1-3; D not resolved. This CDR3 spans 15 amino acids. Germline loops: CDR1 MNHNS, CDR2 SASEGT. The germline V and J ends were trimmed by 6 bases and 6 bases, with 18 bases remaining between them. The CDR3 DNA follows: TGTGCCAGCAGCTATGATCCCCCGGGTCTAAACACCATATATTTT. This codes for CASSYDPPGLNTIYF.

Written as DNA, the CDR3 is TGTGCCTTCCGGTCATCGGGGATAAATTCACCCCTCCACTTT. As protein: CAFRSSGINSPLHF. J is TRBJ1-6 and V is TRBV30, with unresolved D. Germline loops: CDR1 GTSNPN, CDR2 SVGIG (reference sequence). The CDR3 is 14 residues long. V dropped 7 bases and J dropped 7 bases, with 17 bases sitting between them.

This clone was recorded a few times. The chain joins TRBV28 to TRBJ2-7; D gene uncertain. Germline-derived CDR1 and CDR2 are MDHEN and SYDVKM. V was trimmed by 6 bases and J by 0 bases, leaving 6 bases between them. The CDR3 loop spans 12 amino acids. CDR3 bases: TGTGCCAGCAGGACTGACTCCTACGAGCAGTACTTC. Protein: CASRTDSYEQYF. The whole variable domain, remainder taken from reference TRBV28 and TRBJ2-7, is DVKVTQSSRYLVKRTGEKVFLECVQDMDHENMFWYRQDPGLGLRLIYFSYDVKMKEKGDIPEGYSVSREKKERFSLILESASTNQTSMYLCASRTDSYEQYFGPGTRLTVT.

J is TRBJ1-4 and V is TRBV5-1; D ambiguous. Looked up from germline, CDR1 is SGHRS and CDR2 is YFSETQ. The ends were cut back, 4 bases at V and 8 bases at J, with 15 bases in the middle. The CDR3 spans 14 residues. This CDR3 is CASSPQAAEEKLFF. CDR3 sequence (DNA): TGCGCCAGCAGCCCCCAGGCCGCCGAGGAAAAACTGTTTTTT.

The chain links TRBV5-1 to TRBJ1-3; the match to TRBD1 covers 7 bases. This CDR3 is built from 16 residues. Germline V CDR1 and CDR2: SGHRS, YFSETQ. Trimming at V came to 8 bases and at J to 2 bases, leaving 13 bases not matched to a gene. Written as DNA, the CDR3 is TGCGCCAGTACTCCCTATCCGACAGGGCCTGGAAACACCATATATTTT. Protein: CASTPYPTGPGNTIYF.

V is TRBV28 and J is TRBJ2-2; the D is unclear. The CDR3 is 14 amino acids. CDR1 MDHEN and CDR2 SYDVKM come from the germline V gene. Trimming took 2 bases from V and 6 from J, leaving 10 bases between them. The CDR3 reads CASSLNLVPGELFF. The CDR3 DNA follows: TGTGCCAGCAGTTTAAATCTAGTTCCCGGGGAGCTGTTTTTT.

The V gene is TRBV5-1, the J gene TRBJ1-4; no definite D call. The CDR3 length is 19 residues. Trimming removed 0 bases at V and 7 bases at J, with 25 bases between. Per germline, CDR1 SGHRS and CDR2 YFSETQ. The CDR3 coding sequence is TGCGCCAGCAGCTTGGGGGTGACACGGACTTCGCGTCGGCGTGAAAAACTGTTTTTT. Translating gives CASSLGVTRTSRRREKLFF. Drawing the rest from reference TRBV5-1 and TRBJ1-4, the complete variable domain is KAGVTQTPRYLIKTRGQQVTLSCSPISGHRSVSWYQQTPGQGLQFLFEYFSETQRNKGNFPGRFSGRQFSNSRSEMNVSTLELGDSALYLCASSLGVTRTSRRREKLFFGSGTQLSVL.

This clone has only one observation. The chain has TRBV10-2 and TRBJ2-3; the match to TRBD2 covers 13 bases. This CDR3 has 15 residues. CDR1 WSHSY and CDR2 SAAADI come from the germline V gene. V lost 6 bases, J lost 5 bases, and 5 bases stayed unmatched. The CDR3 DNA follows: TGCGCCAGCAGAGGGACTAGCGGGGCGGGAGATACGCAGTATTTT. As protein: CASRGTSGAGDTQYF.

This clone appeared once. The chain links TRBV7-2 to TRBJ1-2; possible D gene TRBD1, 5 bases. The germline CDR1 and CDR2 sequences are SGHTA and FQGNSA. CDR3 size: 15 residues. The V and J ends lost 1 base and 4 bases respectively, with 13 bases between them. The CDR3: CASSLDRRGRYGYTF. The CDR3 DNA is TGTGCCAGCAGCTTAGACAGGAGGGGACGCTATGGCTACACCTTC.

The CDR3 DNA reads TGTGCCAGTTTATCAGGGTTCGTTTACTACGAGCAGTACTTC. This gives the protein CASLSGFVYYEQYF. This chain uses TRBV6-5 with TRBJ2-7; weak D call: TRBD1 (5 bases). From germline, CDR1 is MNHEY and CDR2 SVGAGI. V lost 9 bases and J lost 3, with 18 bases in between. The CDR3 has 14 amino acids.

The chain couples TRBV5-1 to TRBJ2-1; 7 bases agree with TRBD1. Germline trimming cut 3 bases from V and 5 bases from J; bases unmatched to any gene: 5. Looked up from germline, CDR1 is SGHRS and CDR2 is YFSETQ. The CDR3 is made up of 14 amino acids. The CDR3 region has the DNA TGCGCCAGCAGCTATGACGGACAGGACAATGAGCAGTTCTTC. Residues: CASSYDGQDNEQFF.

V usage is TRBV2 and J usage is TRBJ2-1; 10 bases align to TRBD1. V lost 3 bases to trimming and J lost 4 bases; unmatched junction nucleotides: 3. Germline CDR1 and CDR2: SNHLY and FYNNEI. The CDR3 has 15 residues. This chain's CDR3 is CASSEGQGFYNEQFF. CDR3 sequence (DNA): TGTGCCAGCAGTGAGGGACAGGGGTTTTACAATGAGCAGTTCTTC. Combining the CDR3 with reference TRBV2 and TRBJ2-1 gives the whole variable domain EPEVTQTPSHQVTQMGQEVILRCVPISNHLYFYWYRQILGQKVEFLVSFYNNEISEKSEIFDDQFSVERPDGSNFTLKIRSTKLEDSAMYFCASSEGQGFYNEQFFGPGTRLTVL.

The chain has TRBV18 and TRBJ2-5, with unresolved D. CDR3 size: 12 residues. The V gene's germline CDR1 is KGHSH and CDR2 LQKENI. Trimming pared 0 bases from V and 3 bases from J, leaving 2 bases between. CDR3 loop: CASSPPEETQYF. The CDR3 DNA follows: TGTGCCAGCTCACCACCCGAAGAGACCCAGTACTTC.

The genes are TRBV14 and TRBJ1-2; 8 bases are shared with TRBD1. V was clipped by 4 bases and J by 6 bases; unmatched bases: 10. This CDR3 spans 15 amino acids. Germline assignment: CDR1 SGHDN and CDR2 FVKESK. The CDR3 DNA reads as TGTGCCAGCAGCCCTGGACAGGGTAATTTTAATGGCTACACCTTC. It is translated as CASSPGQGNFNGYTF.

CDR3 sequence (DNA): TGCGCCAGCAGAGCCACCGGGACAGGCGCCGCAAAACCCTACGAGCAGTACTTC. This codes for CASRATGTGAAKPYEQYF. This chain joins TRBV5-1 and TRBJ2-7, with 8 bases that match TRBD1. V dropped 5 bases and J dropped 2; count of bases not matched to a gene: 18. The CDR3 length is 18 residues. Germline values: CDR1 SGHRS, CDR2 YFSETQ.

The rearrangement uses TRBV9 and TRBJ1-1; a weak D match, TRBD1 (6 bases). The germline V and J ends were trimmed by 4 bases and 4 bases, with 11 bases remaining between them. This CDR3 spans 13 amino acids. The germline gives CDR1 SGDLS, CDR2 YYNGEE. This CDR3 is CASSRAGATEAFF. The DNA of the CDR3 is TGTGCCAGCAGCAGGGCAGGGGCCACTGAAGCTTTCTTT.

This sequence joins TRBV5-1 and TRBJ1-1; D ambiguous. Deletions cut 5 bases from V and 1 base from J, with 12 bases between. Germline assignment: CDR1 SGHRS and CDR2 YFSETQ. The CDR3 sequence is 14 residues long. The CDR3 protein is CASRFSLANTEAFF. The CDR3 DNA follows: TGCGCCAGCAGGTTTAGTCTTGCGAACACTGAAGCTTTCTTT.

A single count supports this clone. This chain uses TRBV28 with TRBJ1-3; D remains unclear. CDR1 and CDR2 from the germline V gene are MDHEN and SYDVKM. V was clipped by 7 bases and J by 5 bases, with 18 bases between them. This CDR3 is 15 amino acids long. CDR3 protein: CASTDRGVVRNTIYF. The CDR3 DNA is TGTGCCAGCACCGACCGAGGTGTCGTAAGAAACACCATATATTTT.

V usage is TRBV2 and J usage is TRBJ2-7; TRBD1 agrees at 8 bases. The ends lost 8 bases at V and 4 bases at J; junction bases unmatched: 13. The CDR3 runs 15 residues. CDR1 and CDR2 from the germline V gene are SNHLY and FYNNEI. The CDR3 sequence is CASGGVDRDPYEQYF. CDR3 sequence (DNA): TGTGCCAGCGGTGGAGTGGACAGGGACCCTTACGAGCAGTACTTC.

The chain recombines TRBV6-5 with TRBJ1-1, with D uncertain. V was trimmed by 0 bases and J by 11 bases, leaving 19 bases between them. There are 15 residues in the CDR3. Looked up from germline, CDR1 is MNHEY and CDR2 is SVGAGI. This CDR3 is CASSYSGGRTAGAFF. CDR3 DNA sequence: TGTGCCAGCAGTTACTCGGGTGGCAGGACTGCCGGGGCTTTCTTT.